A single sample gave rise to the 11 T cell receptor beta chains below, sequenced in a study of blood T cell repertoires in COVID-19. Generated by immunoSEQ multiplex PCR, the TCRdb table keeps only in-frame clones and is missing some. The data show 200,000 or so clones, with around 90% seen just once and approximately 2.5% held by the top ten. The specimen was peripheral blood. All receptors derive from a man younger than 40 with COVID-19, enrolled during active disease.

The chain combines TRBV19 with TRBJ2-1; D may be TRBD1 (6 bases). CDR3 length equals 15 residues. Germline-derived CDR1 and CDR2 are LNHDA and SQIVND (reference sequence). V dropped 3 bases and J dropped 3 bases, with 12 bases sitting between them. CDR3 sequence (DNA): TGTGCCAGTAGTATTTGGCAGGGGTTCTACAATGAGCAGTTCTTC. Its protein is CASSIWQGFYNEQFF.

The chain carries TRBV6-2 or TRBV6-3 and TRBJ2-1; 15 bases are shared with TRBD2. In germline, CDR1 is MNHEY, CDR2 SVGEGT. V was pared by 5 bases and J by 4 bases, with 3 bases of the junction left unmatched. This CDR3 contains 16 residues. Here the CDR3 reads CASSQGTSGRYNEQFF. The CDR3 DNA reads TGTGCCAGCAGTCAGGGGACTAGCGGGAGGTACAATGAGCAGTTCTTC.

The V call is TRBV7-3, the J call TRBJ2-1; TRBD2 aligns across 8 bases. The ends lost 5 bases at V and 15 bases at J; junction bases unmatched: 12. CDR1 is SGHTA and CDR2 is FQGTGA in the germline V gene. This CDR3 has 13 amino acids. The CDR3 DNA follows: TGTGCCAGCAGCAAGGAACGGGAGGGCGCGTGGTTCTTC. This gives the protein CASSKEREGAWFF.

The chain joins TRBV18 to TRBJ1-1; 9 nucleotides match TRBD1. After removal of 4 bases from V and 0 bases from J, the junction contained 3 bases not matched to a gene. The CDR3 is 15 amino acids. The germline V gene encodes CDR1 KGHSH and CDR2 LQKENI. As DNA, the CDR3 is TGTGCCAGCTCACGCCGACAGGGGGTGAACACTGAAGCTTTCTTT. Amino acid sequence: CASSRRQGVNTEAFF.

The chain is built from TRBV27 and TRBJ1-1; 10 bases agree with TRBD1. CDR1 MNHEY and CDR2 SMNVEV come from the germline V gene (reference sequence). The junction had 9 bases not matched to a gene; V was cut back by 5 bases and J by 3 bases. The CDR3 totals 16 residues. CDR3 region: CASSPDRGRGYTEAFF. For the CDR3, the DNA is TGTGCCAGCAGTCCCGACAGGGGGCGCGGGTACACTGAAGCTTTCTTT.

The chain has TRBV5-4 and TRBJ2-1; 7 positions agree with TRBD2. Germline values: CDR1 SGHNT, CDR2 YYREEE (reference sequence). J was trimmed by 3 bases and V by 1 base; bases with no gene match: 1. The CDR3 has 14 amino acids. The CDR3: CASSLREGYNEQFF. The CDR3 nucleotides are TGTGCCAGCAGCTTGAGGGAGGGCTACAATGAGCAGTTCTTC. Together with reference TRBV5-4 and TRBJ2-1, the CDR3 gives the full variable domain: ETGVTQSPTHLIKTRGQQVTLRCSSQSGHNTVSWYQQALGQGPQFIFQYYREEENGRGNFPPRFSGLQFPNYSSELNVNALELDDSALYLCASSLREGYNEQFFGPGTRLTVL.

This rearrangement joins TRBV30 to TRBJ2-1; D ambiguous. The CDR3 has 12 amino acids. V was clipped by 4 bases and J by 4 bases, with 8 bases between them. Germline V gives CDR1 GTSNPN, CDR2 SVGIG (reference sequence). In DNA form, the CDR3 reads TGTGCCTGGACCCGAGATTACAATGAGCAGTTCTTC. Its translation is CAWTRDYNEQFF.

The sample holds one count of this clone. The CDR3 here is CASSPLTGTGGYGYTF. CDR3 nucleotides: TGCGCCAGCAGCCCATTGACCGGGACAGGGGGCTATGGCTACACCTTC. This chain links TRBV5-1 with TRBJ1-2; 11 positions match TRBD1. After removal of 4 bases from V and 4 bases from J, the junction contained 9 bases not matched to a gene. This CDR3 is built from 16 residues. CDR1 and CDR2 (germline): SGHRS, YFSETQ.

The genes are TRBV5-1 and TRBJ2-1, with 7 bases that match TRBD2. In germline, CDR1 is SGHRS, CDR2 YFSETQ. The V and J ends lost 0 bases and 2 bases, in that order; junction bases with no gene match: 2. This CDR3 has 15 residues. Here the CDR3 reads CASSLDGTTYNEQFF. CDR3 coding DNA: TGCGCCAGCAGCTTGGATGGGACTACCTACAATGAGCAGTTCTTC.

The J gene is TRBJ1-1, the V gene TRBV18, with TRBD1 as a possible D gene (5 bases). Germline CDR1 is KGHSH and CDR2 is LQKENI. Trimming removed 2 bases at V and 6 bases at J, with 10 bases between. The CDR3 sequence is 13 residues long. The CDR3 region is CASSPWEGPEAFF. CDR3 DNA sequence: TGTGCCAGCTCACCATGGGAGGGACCTGAAGCTTTCTTT.

This rearrangement joins TRBV11-2 to TRBJ1-2; D gene uncertain. CDR3 length: 12 residues. From germline, CDR1 is SGHAT and CDR2 FQNNGV. The V end was cut by 1 base, the J end by 5 bases, with 5 bases between. The CDR3 DNA reads TGTGCCAGCAGCTTAGCCGGGTATGGCTACACCTTC. It translates to CASSLAGYGYTF.